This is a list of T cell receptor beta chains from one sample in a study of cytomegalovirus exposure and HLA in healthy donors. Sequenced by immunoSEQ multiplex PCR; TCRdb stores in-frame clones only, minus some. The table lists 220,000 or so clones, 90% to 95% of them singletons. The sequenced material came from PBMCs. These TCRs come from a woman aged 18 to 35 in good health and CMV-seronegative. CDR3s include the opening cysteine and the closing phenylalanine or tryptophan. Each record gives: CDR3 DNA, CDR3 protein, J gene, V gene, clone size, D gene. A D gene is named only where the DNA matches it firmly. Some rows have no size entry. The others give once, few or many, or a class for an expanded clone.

CDR3nt: TGTGCCAGCAGCGTAGGGATAACTAGCGGGAGCTCCTACGAGCAGTACTTC
CDR3aa: CASSVGITSGSSYEQYF
j_gene: TRBJ2-7
v_gene: TRBV9
abundance: .
d_gene: TRBD2

CDR3nt: TGTGCCAGTAGTACCCAAGGACTAGCGGATTACTACGAGCAGTACTTC
CDR3aa: CASSTQGLADYYEQYF
j_gene: TRBJ2-7
v_gene: TRBV19
abundance: .
d_gene: TRBD2

CDR3nt: TGTGCCAGCAGCGTGGTTGAGGGACTCGAGCAGTACTTC
CDR3aa: CASSVVEGLEQYF
j_gene: TRBJ2-7
v_gene: TRBV9
abundance: .
d_gene: .

CDR3nt: TGTGCCTGGACTAGACTAGCGGGAGGCTACAATGAGCAGTTCTTC
CDR3aa: CAWTRLAGGYNEQFF
j_gene: TRBJ2-1
v_gene: TRBV30
abundance: .
d_gene: TRBD2

CDR3nt: TGTGCCAGTGAAACCGGGACAGGGTACACTGAAGCTTTCTTT
CDR3aa: CASETGTGYTEAFF
j_gene: TRBJ1-1
v_gene: TRBV19
abundance: .
d_gene: TRBD1

CDR3nt: TGTGCCAGCAGCATTGGACAGGTCTATGGCTACACCTTC
CDR3aa: CASSIGQVYGYTF
j_gene: TRBJ1-2
v_gene: TRBV5-8
abundance: .
d_gene: TRBD1

CDR3nt: TGTGCCAGCAGCCTTGACAGACAGTATGGCTACACCTTC
CDR3aa: CASSLDRQYGYTF
j_gene: TRBJ1-2
v_gene: TRBV5-4
abundance: .
d_gene: .

CDR3nt: TGTGCCAGCAGTTTAGTGCTAGCGGGAACAGATACGCAGTATTTT
CDR3aa: CASSLVLAGTDTQYF
j_gene: TRBJ2-3
v_gene: TRBV28
abundance: .
d_gene: TRBD2

CDR3nt: TGTGCCAGCACTACACGGGACACTCCTAAGCAGTACTTC
CDR3aa: CASTTRDTPKQYF
j_gene: TRBJ2-7
v_gene: TRBV6-1
abundance: .
d_gene: .

CDR3nt: TGTGCCAGCACCCGGGACAGTGGAAACACCATATATTTT
CDR3aa: CASTRDSGNTIYF
j_gene: TRBJ1-3
v_gene: TRBV6-5
abundance: few
d_gene: TRBD1

CDR3nt: TGTGCCAGCAGACAAGACAGACCAAACACCGGGGAGCTGTTTTTT
CDR3aa: CASRQDRPNTGELFF
j_gene: TRBJ2-2
v_gene: TRBV27
abundance: .
d_gene: .

CDR3nt: TGTGCCAGCAGCGAAACTAGCACCGGAGCCGCCTACAATGAGCAGTTCTTC
CDR3aa: CASSETSTGAAYNEQFF
j_gene: TRBJ2-1
v_gene: TRBV7-2
abundance: .
d_gene: .

CDR3nt: TGTGCCAGTAAGCCTAGCGGGACTCGTCGCTCCTACAATGAGCAGTTCTTC
CDR3aa: CASKPSGTRRSYNEQFF
j_gene: TRBJ2-1
v_gene: TRBV19
abundance: once
d_gene: TRBD2

CDR3nt: TGTGCCAGCAGCTTGATTCCAGGGCTTCAAGAGACCCAGTACTTC
CDR3aa: CASSLIPGLQETQYF
j_gene: TRBJ2-5
v_gene: TRBV5-4
abundance: .
d_gene: .

CDR3nt: TGCGCCAGCCAACCCGCGGACAGACCAGTCGAGCAGTACTTC
CDR3aa: CASQPADRPVEQYF
j_gene: TRBJ2-7
v_gene: TRBV5-1
abundance: .
d_gene: .

CDR3nt: TGTGCCAGCGCGGTCCCTACTAGTATTTATGAGCAGTTCTTC
CDR3aa: CASAVPTSIYEQFF
j_gene: TRBJ2-1
v_gene: TRBV28
abundance: .
d_gene: .

CDR3nt: TGTGCCATCAGGGGGGCCTTTAGCACAGATACGCAGTATTTT
CDR3aa: CAIRGAFSTDTQYF
j_gene: TRBJ2-3
v_gene: TRBV10-3
abundance: few
d_gene: .

CDR3nt: TGTGCCTGGAGTTCTGTACCGGATCTAGCGGGAGTAGGTAATGAGCAGTTCTTC
CDR3aa: CAWSSVPDLAGVGNEQFF
j_gene: TRBJ2-1
v_gene: TRBV30
abundance: .
d_gene: TRBD2

CDR3nt: TGTGCCAGCAGCTTGGTTGCAGGACTAGCGGGAGGAAACATTCAGTACTTC
CDR3aa: CASSLVAGLAGGNIQYF
j_gene: TRBJ2-4
v_gene: TRBV5-6
abundance: .
d_gene: TRBD2

CDR3nt: TGTGCCAGCAGCTCAACTAGTTCCGGGGAGCTGTTTTTT
CDR3aa: CASSSTSSGELFF
j_gene: TRBJ2-2
v_gene: TRBV5-4
abundance: .
d_gene: .

CDR3nt: TGCAGCGTCCTAGCAGGGGAAAACGATAATTCACCCCTCCACTTT
CDR3aa: CSVLAGENDNSPLHF
j_gene: TRBJ1-6
v_gene: TRBV29-1
abundance: .
d_gene: .

CDR3nt: TGTGCCTGGGAGTCAGGCCCCTACGAGCAGTACTTC
CDR3aa: CAWESGPYEQYF
j_gene: TRBJ2-7
v_gene: TRBV30
abundance: .
d_gene: .

CDR3nt: TGTGCCATCAGTGAGGGCGGGAGTTACGAGCAGTACTTC
CDR3aa: CAISEGGSYEQYF
j_gene: TRBJ2-7
v_gene: TRBV10-3
abundance: few
d_gene: TRBD2

CDR3nt: TGTGCCAGCAGTCGGCCAGCGGGATCGCCTTTGGCAGATACGCAGTATTTT
CDR3aa: CASSRPAGSPLADTQYF
j_gene: TRBJ2-3
v_gene: TRBV25-1
abundance: .
d_gene: TRBD2

CDR3nt: TGTGCCAGCAGTTACTCGATGGGACTACACACTGAAGCTTTCTTT
CDR3aa: CASSYSMGLHTEAFF
j_gene: TRBJ1-1
v_gene: TRBV6-5
abundance: .
d_gene: .

CDR3nt: TGTGCCAGCAGCCCCCGGGACAGAGAGAACACTGAAGCTTTCTTT
CDR3aa: CASSPRDRENTEAFF
j_gene: TRBJ1-1
v_gene: TRBV7-9
abundance: .
d_gene: TRBD1

CDR3nt: TGTGCCAGCAGCCCCGACAGGGGGCCGGGGGATGAAGCTTTCTTT
CDR3aa: CASSPDRGPGDEAFF
j_gene: TRBJ1-1
v_gene: TRBV7-9
abundance: .
d_gene: TRBD1

CDR3nt: TGTGCCAGCGGCTCGGGACAGGGAACCTATGGCTACACCTTC
CDR3aa: CASGSGQGTYGYTF
j_gene: TRBJ1-2
v_gene: TRBV5-4
abundance: .
d_gene: TRBD1

CDR3nt: TGTGCCAGCTCAACGGGAGTCGATAATTCACCCCTCCACTTT
CDR3aa: CASSTGVDNSPLHF
j_gene: TRBJ1-6
v_gene: TRBV18
abundance: .
d_gene: .